This TCR beta chain was sequenced for a study of blood T cell repertoires in COVID-19. The overall study: Donors in the United States, Italy and Spain gave samples during acute or convalescent COVID-19. T cells, B-cell-depleted T cells, or PBMCs supplied cDNA or gDNA.

Source study methods: Amplification of reference gene primers provided the estimated nucleated cell counts. The protocol was immunoSEQ multiplex PCR, while the TCRdb copy is restricted to in-frame clones and leaves out a portion. D and trimming come from the DNA, and the V and J calls and clone size come from that table. The sample includes around 120,000 clones, more than 65% of them seen just once. This clone was counted once. Trimming removed 2 bases from V and 4 bases from J; junction bases left unmatched: 8. This CDR3 contains 15 residues. CDR1 and CDR2 from the germline V gene are LGHDT and YNNKEL (reference sequence).

The chain is built from TRBV3-1 (or the pseudogene TRBV3-2) and TRBJ2-7, with 7 nucleotides matching TRBD2. Material: peripheral blood. This sequence was found in a woman in her 70s with acute or convalescent COVID-19. The CDR3 loop reads CASSQFASGPYEQYF. The CDR3 DNA is TGTGCCAGCAGCCAATTCGCTAGCGGCCCTTACGAGCAGTACTTC.